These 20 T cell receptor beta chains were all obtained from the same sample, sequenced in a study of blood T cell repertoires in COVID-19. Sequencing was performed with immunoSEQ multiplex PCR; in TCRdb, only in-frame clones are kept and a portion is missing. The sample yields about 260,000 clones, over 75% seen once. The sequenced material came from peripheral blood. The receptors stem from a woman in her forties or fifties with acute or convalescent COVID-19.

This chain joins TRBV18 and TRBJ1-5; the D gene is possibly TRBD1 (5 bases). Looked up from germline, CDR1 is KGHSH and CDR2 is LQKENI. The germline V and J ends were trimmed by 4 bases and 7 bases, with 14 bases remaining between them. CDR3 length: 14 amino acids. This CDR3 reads CASSRAGIQQPQHF. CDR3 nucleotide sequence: TGTGCCAGCTCACGGGCAGGGATACAACAGCCCCAGCATTTT.

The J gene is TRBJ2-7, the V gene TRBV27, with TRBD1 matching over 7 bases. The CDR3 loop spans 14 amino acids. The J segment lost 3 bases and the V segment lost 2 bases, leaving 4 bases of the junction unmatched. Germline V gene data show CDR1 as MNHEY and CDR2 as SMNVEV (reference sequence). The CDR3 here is CASSLTGVGYEQYF. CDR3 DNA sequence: TGTGCCAGCAGTTTAACAGGGGTCGGCTACGAGCAGTACTTC.

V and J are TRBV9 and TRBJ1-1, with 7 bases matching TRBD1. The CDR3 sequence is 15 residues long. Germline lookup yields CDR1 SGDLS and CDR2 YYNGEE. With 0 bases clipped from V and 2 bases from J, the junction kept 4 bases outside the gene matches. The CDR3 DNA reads TGTGCCAGCAGCGTAGAGGGACAGCCCAACACTGAAGCTTTCTTT. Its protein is CASSVEGQPNTEAFF.

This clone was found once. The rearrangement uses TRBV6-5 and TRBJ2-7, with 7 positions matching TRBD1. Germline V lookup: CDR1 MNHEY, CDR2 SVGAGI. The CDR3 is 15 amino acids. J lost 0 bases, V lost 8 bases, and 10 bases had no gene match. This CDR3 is CASGKDRMSSYEQYF. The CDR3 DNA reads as TGTGCCAGCGGGAAGGACAGGATGAGCTCCTACGAGCAGTACTTC.

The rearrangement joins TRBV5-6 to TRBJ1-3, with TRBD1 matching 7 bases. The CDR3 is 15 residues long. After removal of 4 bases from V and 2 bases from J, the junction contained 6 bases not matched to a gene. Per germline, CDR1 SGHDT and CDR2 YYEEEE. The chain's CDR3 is CASSPGTVPGNTIYF. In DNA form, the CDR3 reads TGTGCCAGCAGCCCCGGGACAGTCCCTGGAAACACCATATATTTT.

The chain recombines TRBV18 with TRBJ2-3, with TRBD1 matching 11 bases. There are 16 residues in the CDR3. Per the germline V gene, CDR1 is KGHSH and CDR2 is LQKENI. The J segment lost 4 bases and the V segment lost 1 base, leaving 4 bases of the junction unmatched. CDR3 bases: TGTGCCAGCTCACCACTCGGGACAGGGGGGGCAGATACGCAGTATTTT. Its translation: CASSPLGTGGADTQYF.

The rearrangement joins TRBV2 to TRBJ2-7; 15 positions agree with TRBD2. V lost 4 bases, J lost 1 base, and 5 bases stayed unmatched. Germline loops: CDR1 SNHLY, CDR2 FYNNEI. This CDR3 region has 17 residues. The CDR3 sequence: CASSGGTSGRLSYEQYF. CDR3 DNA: TGTGCCAGCAGTGGAGGGACTAGCGGGAGGCTGTCCTACGAGCAGTACTTC.

The CDR3 DNA reads TGTGCCAGCTCGCCGGACAGGGAGAAGGCTTTCTTT. It specifies CASSPDREKAFF. The chain couples TRBV18 to TRBJ1-1; 8 bases match TRBD1. This CDR3 contains 12 residues. With V trimmed by 6 bases and J by 11 bases, 8 bases remained unmatched. Germline V gene data show CDR1 as KGHSH and CDR2 as LQKENI.

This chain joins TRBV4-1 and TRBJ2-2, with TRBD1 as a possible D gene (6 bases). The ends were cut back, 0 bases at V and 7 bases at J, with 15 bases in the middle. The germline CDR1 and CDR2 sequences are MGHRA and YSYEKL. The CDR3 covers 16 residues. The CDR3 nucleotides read TGCGCCAGCAGCCAAGAGGGCAGGGGAAGCATCGGGGAGCTGTTTTTT. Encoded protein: CASSQEGRGSIGELFF.

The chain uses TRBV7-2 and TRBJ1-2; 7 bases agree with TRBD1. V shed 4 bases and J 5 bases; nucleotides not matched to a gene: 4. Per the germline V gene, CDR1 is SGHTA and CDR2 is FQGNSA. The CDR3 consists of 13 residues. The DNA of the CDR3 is TGTGCCAGCAGCTCAGGACAGGATTATGGCTACACCTTC. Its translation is CASSSGQDYGYTF.

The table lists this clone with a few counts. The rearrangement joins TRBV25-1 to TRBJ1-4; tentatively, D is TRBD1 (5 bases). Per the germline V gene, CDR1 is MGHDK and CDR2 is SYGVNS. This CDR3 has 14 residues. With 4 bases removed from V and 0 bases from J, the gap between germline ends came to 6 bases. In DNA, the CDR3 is TGTGCCAGCAGTGCAGGGACAACTAATGAAAAACTGTTTTTT. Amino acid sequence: CASSAGTTNEKLFF.

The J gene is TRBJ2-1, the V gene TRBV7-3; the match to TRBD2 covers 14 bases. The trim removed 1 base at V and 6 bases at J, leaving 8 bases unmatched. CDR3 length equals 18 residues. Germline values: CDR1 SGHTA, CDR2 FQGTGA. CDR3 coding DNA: TGTGCCAGCAGCTTAAGGGCCCCGGGACTAGCGGGAGCCAATGAGCAGTTCTTC. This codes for CASSLRAPGLAGANEQFF. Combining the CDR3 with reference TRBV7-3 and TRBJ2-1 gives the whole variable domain GAGVSQTPSNKVTEKGKYVELRCDPISGHTALYWYRQSLGQGPEFLIYFQGTGAADDSGLPNDRFFAVRPEGSVSTLKIQRTERGDSAVYLCASSLRAPGLAGANEQFFGPGTRLTVL.

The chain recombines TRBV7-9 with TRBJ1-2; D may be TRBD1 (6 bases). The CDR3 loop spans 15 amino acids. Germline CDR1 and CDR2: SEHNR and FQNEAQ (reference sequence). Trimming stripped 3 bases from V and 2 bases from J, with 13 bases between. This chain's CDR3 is CASSLGHPSNYGYTF. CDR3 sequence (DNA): TGTGCCAGCAGCTTGGGACATCCATCAAACTATGGCTACACCTTC.

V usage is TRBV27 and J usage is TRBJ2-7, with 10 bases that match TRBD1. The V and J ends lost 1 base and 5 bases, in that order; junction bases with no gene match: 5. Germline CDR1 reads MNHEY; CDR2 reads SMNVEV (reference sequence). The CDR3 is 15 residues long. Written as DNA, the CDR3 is TGTGCCAGCAGTTTATTAGACAGGGGGCTCAACGAGCAGTACTTC. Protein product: CASSLLDRGLNEQYF.

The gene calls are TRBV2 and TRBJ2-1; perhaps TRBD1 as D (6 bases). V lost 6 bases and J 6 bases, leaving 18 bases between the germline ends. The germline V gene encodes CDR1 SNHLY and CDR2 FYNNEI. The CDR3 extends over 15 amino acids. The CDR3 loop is CASSQGIRASNEQFF. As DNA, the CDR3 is TGTGCCAGCAGCCAGGGGATCAGGGCCTCCAATGAGCAGTTCTTC.

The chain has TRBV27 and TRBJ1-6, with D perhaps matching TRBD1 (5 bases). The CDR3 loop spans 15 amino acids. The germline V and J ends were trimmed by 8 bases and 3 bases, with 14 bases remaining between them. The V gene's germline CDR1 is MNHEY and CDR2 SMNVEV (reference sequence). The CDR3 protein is CASLHYQGYNSPLHF. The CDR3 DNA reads TGTGCCAGCCTCCATTACCAGGGCTATAATTCACCCCTCCACTTT.

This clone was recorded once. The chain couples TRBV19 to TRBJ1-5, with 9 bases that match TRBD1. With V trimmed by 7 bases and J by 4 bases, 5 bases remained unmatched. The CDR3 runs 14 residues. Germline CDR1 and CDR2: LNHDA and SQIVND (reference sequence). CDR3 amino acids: CASMGQGGNQPQHF. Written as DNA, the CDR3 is TGTGCCAGTATGGGACAGGGAGGGAATCAGCCCCAGCATTTT.

The CDR3 DNA reads as TGTGCCAGCAGGCAGCAGGCCCCCAAGACCCAGTACTTC. This encodes CASRQQAPKTQYF. The rearrangement uses TRBV21-1 and TRBJ2-5; the table gives TRBD1 as D, unverified against the DNA. TRBV21-1 is noted as a pseudogene. The CDR3 is made up of 13 amino acids.

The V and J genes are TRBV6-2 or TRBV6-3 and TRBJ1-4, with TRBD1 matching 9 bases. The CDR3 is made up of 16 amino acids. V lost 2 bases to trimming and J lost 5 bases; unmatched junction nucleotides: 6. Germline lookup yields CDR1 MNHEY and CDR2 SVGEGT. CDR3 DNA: TGTGCCAGCAGTTACGTTCAGACAGGGGGGAATGAAAAACTGTTTTTT. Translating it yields CASSYVQTGGNEKLFF.

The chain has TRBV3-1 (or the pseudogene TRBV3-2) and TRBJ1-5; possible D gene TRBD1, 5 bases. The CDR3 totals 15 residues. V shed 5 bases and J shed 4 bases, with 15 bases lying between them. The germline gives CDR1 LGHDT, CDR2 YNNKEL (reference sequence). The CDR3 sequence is CASSTTLEGNQPQHF. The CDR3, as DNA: TGTGCCAGCAGCACGACTCTGGAGGGGAATCAGCCCCAGCATTTT.